One and the same sample provided the 25 T cell receptor beta chains below, sequenced in a study of CD8+CD57+ T cells in acquired aplastic anemia. Profiling that covered TCR beta VDJ and CDR3 relied on genomic DNA as its template. TCRdb fed the reads into MiXCR, producing one record per CDR3 protein. The sample yields around 200,000 distinct CDR3 sequences, around half seen once. Patients sequenced had flow cytometry evidence of CD8+CD57+ cell expansion. Sample: sorted CD4+, CD8+, or CD8+CD57+ T cells (not recorded which) from PBMCs. The source of these receptors is a human donor with aplastic anemia.

This clonotype was recorded a few times. The V and J genes are TRBV12-3 or TRBV12-4 and TRBJ1-5; no definite D call. The CDR3 sequence is 19 residues long. The V and J ends lost 5 bases and 0 bases respectively, with 23 bases between them. The chain's CDR3 is CASSPTPPIDFYSNQPQHF. The CDR3 DNA follows: TGTGCCAGCAGTCCGACCCCCCCCATAGATTTTTATAGCAATCAGCCCCAGCATTTT.

This clonotype came up a few times. V usage is TRBV7-9 and J usage is TRBJ1-2; 8 nucleotides agree with TRBD1. V lost 5 bases, J lost 4 bases, and 9 bases stayed unmatched. Germline V CDR1 and CDR2: SEHNR, FQNEAQ (reference sequence). The CDR3 is 15 amino acids. CDR3 region: CASSAYRGEPYGYTF. In DNA, the CDR3 is TGTGCCAGCAGCGCCTACAGGGGGGAACCCTATGGCTACACCTTC.

There are many counts of this clonotype. The CDR3 region has the DNA TGCGCCAGCAGCTTGGCCTGGGGGTCAAGCTCCTATAATTCACCCCTCCACTTT. This encodes CASSLAWGSSSYNSPLHF. V and J are TRBV5-1 and TRBJ1-6; perhaps TRBD1 as D (5 bases). Per the germline V gene, CDR1 is SGHRS and CDR2 is YFSETQ. The CDR3 covers 18 residues. V was pared by 0 bases and J by 0 bases, with 13 bases between.

The sample holds many counts of this clonotype. The rearrangement joins TRBV6-5 to TRBJ1-6; D is ambiguous. Trimming took off 3 bases at V and 19 bases at J, with 7 bases between the two ends. The CDR3 is 9 residues long. In germline, CDR1 is MNHEY, CDR2 SVGAGI. In DNA form, the CDR3 reads TGTGCCAGCAGTTATTTAATTCACTTT. It codes for CASSYLIHF.

This clonotype was recorded at least ten times. One end of the junction fails to match germline, which may point to a read error. The chain uses TRBV5-4 and TRBJ2-1; 7 bases match TRBD2. Germline CDR1 is SGHNT and CDR2 is YYREEE (reference sequence). The CDR3 has 15 residues. CDR3 sequence reads: CASFRQGLDYTEQFF. The CDR3 nucleotides are TGTGCCAGCTTTCGCCAAGGACTAGACTACACTGAGCAGTTCTTC.

Notes on this clonotype: As the CDR3 is not closed by the conserved phenylalanine or tryptophan, this likely results from a read error. The V and J genes are TRBV24-1 and TRBJ1-1; 8 bases match TRBD1. This CDR3 is 15 amino acids long. CDR1 and CDR2 (germline): KGHDR, SFDVKD. J was trimmed by 0 bases and V by 7 bases; bases with no gene match: 6. The CDR3 reads CATRNRGNVNTEAFL. In nucleotides, the CDR3 is TGTGCCACCAGGAACAGGGGGAACGTGAACACTGAAGCTTTCCTT.

The rearrangement joins TRBV20-1 to TRBJ2-7; 13 bases are shared with TRBD2. There are 14 residues in the CDR3. Unmatched junction bases numbered 7, after V lost 8 bases and J lost 3 bases. CDR1 is DFQATT and CDR2 is SNEGSKA in the germline V gene (reference sequence). The CDR3 region is CSLGTSGTDYEQYF. DNA for the CDR3: TGCAGTCTCGGGACTAGCGGGACTGACTACGAGCAGTACTTC.

Notes on this clonotype: One end of the junction does not line up with germline, which may come from a read error. The rearrangement links TRBV10-1 to TRBJ1-3; possibly TRBD1 for D (5 bases). The CDR3 loop spans 14 amino acids. Germline loops: CDR1 WNHNN, CDR2 SYGVQD (reference sequence). The CDR3 protein is CASSPDITGNTIYF. As DNA, the CDR3 is TGCGCCAGCAGTCCGGACATAACTGGGAACACCATATATTTT.

There are many counts of this clonotype. The chain uses TRBV5-4 and TRBJ1-5; 8 bases agree with TRBD1. This CDR3 contains 15 residues. CDR1 and CDR2 (germline): SGHNT, YYREEE (reference sequence). Germline trimming cut 6 bases from V and 5 bases from J; bases unmatched to any gene: 10. The CDR3 reads CASIRTRTGHQPQHF. CDR3 nucleotide sequence: TGTGCCAGCATTCGGACCCGGACAGGGCATCAGCCCCAGCATTTT.

This clonotype was seen many times. The rearrangement joins TRBV12-3 or TRBV12-4 to TRBJ2-2, with D unresolved. The ends were cut back, 2 bases at V and 0 bases at J, with 13 bases in the middle. The CDR3 covers 17 residues. CDR3 sequence reads: CASSLRLISSNTGELFF. CDR3 sequence (DNA): TGTGCCAGCAGTTTACGTTTAATCAGTTCGAACACCGGGGAGCTGTTTTTT.

The chain links TRBV18 to TRBJ1-4; TRBD1 matches 9 bases. The CDR3 runs to 16 residues. CDR1 and CDR2 from the germline V gene are KGHSH and LQKENI. J lost 2 bases, V lost 3 bases, and 4 bases had no gene match. CDR3 coding DNA: TGTGCCAGCTCACCTACAGGGGGCACGACTAATGAAAAACTGTTTTTT. Its protein product is CASSPTGGTTNEKLFF.

This chain joins TRBV5-6 and TRBJ2-7, with TRBD2 matching over 7 bases. This CDR3 contains 15 residues. CDR1 is SGHDT, CDR2 YYEEEE, per germline. V lost 6 bases and J lost 5; bases outside the gene matches: 14. The CDR3 nucleotides are TGTGCCAGCACCCCTGGTGCGGGAGTTCTCCACGAGCAGTACTTC. This gives the protein CASTPGAGVLHEQYF.

J is TRBJ2-5 and V is TRBV13; D tentatively fits TRBD1 or TRBD2 (6 bases each). V was cut by 5 bases and J by 4 bases, with 20 bases left in between. Germline CDR1 is PRHDT and CDR2 is FYEKMQ (reference sequence). This CDR3 comprises 16 residues. The CDR3 region is CASSLEGLQGTETQYF. In DNA form, the CDR3 reads TGTGCCAGCAGCCTGGAGGGCCTGCAGGGGACAGAGACCCAGTACTTC.

This clonotype was recorded many times. The chain combines TRBV10-2 with TRBJ2-7; D is perhaps TRBD2 (5 bases). In germline, CDR1 is WSHSY, CDR2 SAAADI. The V end was cut by 0 bases, the J end by 10 bases, with 13 bases between. This CDR3 comprises 13 residues. CDR3 sequence (DNA): TGCGCCAGCAGTGAGTCGATGGTGGGAGTACAGTACTTC. Protein product: CASSESMVGVQYF.

The table lists this clonotype with a few counts. The chain links TRBV15 to TRBJ2-7; D tentatively reads TRBD1 or TRBD2 (5 bases each). This CDR3 spans 16 amino acids. Germline V gene lookup returns CDR1 LNHNV and CDR2 YYDKDF (reference sequence). Trimming cost V 0 bases and J 2 bases, with 14 bases left between them. CDR3 bases: TGTGCCACCAGCAGAGATCGGGGCGGTACCCCCTACGAGCAGTACTTC. Amino acids: CATSRDRGGTPYEQYF.

Note on this clonotype: One end of the junction varies from germline; a read error may be responsible. J is TRBJ1-2 and V is TRBV19; 7 bases are a match to TRBD1. The CDR3 contains 10 residues. Per the germline V gene, CDR1 is LNHDA and CDR2 is SQIVND (reference sequence). CDR3 sequence: CARDSYGYTF. Here the CDR3 DNA reads TGCGCCAGGGACAGCTATGGCTACACCTTC.

This clonotype was found many times. This chain joins TRBV7-2 and TRBJ1-2; no firm D call. The CDR3 extends over 15 amino acids. The germline V and J ends were trimmed by 1 base and 4 bases, with 13 bases remaining between them. Germline lookup yields CDR1 SGHTA and CDR2 FQGNSA. CDR3 sequence: CASSLGGKGPYGYTF. CDR3 coding DNA: TGTGCCAGCAGCTTAGGAGGGAAGGGTCCCTATGGCTACACCTTC.

This clonotype came up many times. This chain joins TRBV20-1 and TRBJ1-1; D perhaps matches TRBD1 (5 bases). The CDR3 extends over 15 amino acids. Per the germline V gene, CDR1 is DFQATT and CDR2 is SNEGSKA (reference sequence). Trimming left V 7 bases short and J 0 bases short, with 18 bases between. DNA for the CDR3: TGCAGTGTCCCCCATACGGGACGGATGAACACTGAAGCTTTCTTT. It is translated as CSVPHTGRMNTEAFF.

This clonotype was counted a few times. The chain joins TRBV10-2 to TRBJ1-2; TRBD1 is a possible D gene (5 bases). V was cut by 6 bases and J by 4 bases, with 15 bases left in between. Per germline, CDR1 WSHSY and CDR2 SAAADI. The CDR3 length is 14 residues. The CDR3, as DNA: TGCGCCAGCAGGGGGGGGGGTAGAGGCTATGGCTACACCTTC. It specifies CASRGGGRGYGYTF.

This clonotype appeared a single time. V usage is TRBV12-3 or TRBV12-4 and J usage is TRBJ2-1; the D gene is possibly TRBD2 (6 bases). V was cut by 4 bases and J by 10 bases, with 8 bases left in between. The CDR3 sequence is 11 residues long. CDR3 protein: CASSWGDEQFF. CDR3 bases: TGTGCCAGCAGTTGGGGGGACGAGCAGTTCTTC.

The rearrangement links TRBV5-4 to TRBJ2-1, with a possible D match to TRBD2 (5 bases). Deletions cut 9 bases from V and 4 bases from J, with 20 bases between. This CDR3 is built from 15 residues. Germline V gives CDR1 SGHNT, CDR2 YYREEE (reference sequence). The CDR3, as DNA: TGTGCCATCAGTGAACCTAGCAGAGGTTACAATGAGCAGTTCTTC. It codes for CAISEPSRGYNEQFF. Complete variable domain (other parts from reference TRBV5-4 and TRBJ2-1): ETGVTQSPTHLIKTRGQQVTLRCSSQSGHNTVSWYQQALGQGPQFIFQYYREEENGRGNFPPRFSGLQFPNYSSELNVNALELDDSALYLCAISEPSRGYNEQFFGPGTRLTVL.

The chain couples TRBV2 to TRBJ2-5; the match to TRBD1 covers 10 bases. The CDR3 has 15 amino acids. V lost 4 bases, J lost 4 bases, and 6 bases stayed unmatched. Germline CDR1 SNHLY, CDR2 FYNNEI. DNA of the CDR3: TGTGCCAGCAGTGTTGGGACAGGGGAGGGAGAGACCCAGTACTTC. This codes for CASSVGTGEGETQYF.

This clonotype was recorded many times. The chain uses TRBV11-2 and TRBJ1-6; tentative D call: TRBD1 (5 bases). Germline V CDR1 and CDR2: SGHAT, FQNNGV. V was clipped by 5 bases and J by 0 bases, with 8 bases between them. This CDR3 has 15 residues. The CDR3 bases are TGTGCCAGCAGCATCCAGGGCTCCTATAATTCACCCCTCCACTTT. The encoded protein is CASSIQGSYNSPLHF.

At least ten counts were recorded for this clonotype. The chain combines TRBV19 with TRBJ2-1; possibly TRBD1 for D (5 bases). Between the trimmed V and J ends, which lost 7 bases and 10 bases, there was a span of 23 bases. The germline CDR1 and CDR2 sequences are LNHDA and SQIVND (reference sequence). The CDR3 covers 15 residues. Here the CDR3 DNA reads TGTGCCAGTAACGACTCCCCGGCCGTGGCAGGGGAGCAGTTCTTC. Translated: CASNDSPAVAGEQFF.

The chain combines TRBV19 with TRBJ1-2, with 7 bases aligning to TRBD1. This CDR3 spans 14 amino acids. V gave up 4 bases and J gave up 8 bases; unmatched junction bases: 10. The germline gives CDR1 LNHDA, CDR2 SQIVND (reference sequence). CDR3 region: CASSTDRWSRGYTF. The CDR3 DNA reads as TGTGCCAGTAGTACGGACAGGTGGTCGCGCGGCTACACCTTC.